This entry is about one T cell receptor beta chain. Its antigen is not known. Libraries were prepared by immunoSEQ multiplex PCR; TCRdb keeps only in-frame clonotypes and omits some of them. The sample holds about 500,000 clones, 75% to 80% seen once. The data derive from a study of shared clonotypes between healthy human individuals. The overall study: Donors consisted of a couple of women and a few men between 18 and 49. Study-level findings and limits: The small donor group covered limited genetic and exposure diversity.

Donors had no recently reported acute infections or vaccinations and were HIV-negative. Adult Caucasians living in Nashville, Tennessee made up all of the donors. CDR1 and CDR2 (germline): SEHNR, FQNEAQ (reference sequence). The CDR3 runs 12 residues. V was trimmed by 5 bases and J by 11 bases, leaving 12 bases between them. The origin of this receptor is a woman aged 35 to 49 in good health. Some clones in this sample may be carry-over from other donors' samples. V usage is TRBV7-9 and J usage is TRBJ1-4; a possible D gene is TRBD1 (5 bases). The sample taken for sequencing was PBMCs. For the CDR3, the DNA is TGTGCCAGCAGCCAATTCGGGGGTAAACTGTTTTTT. Amino acid sequence: CASSQFGGKLFF. The whole variable domain, filled in from reference TRBV7-9 and TRBJ1-4, reads DTGVSQNPRHKITKRGQNVTFRCDPISEHNRLYWYRQTLGQGPEFLTYFQNEAQLEKSRLLSDRFSAERPKGSFSTLEIQRTEQGDSAMYLCASSQFGGKLFFGSGTQLSVL.